Here is one T cell receptor (beta chain) with its context. Its antigen is still unknown. V gave up 5 bases and J gave up 6 bases; unmatched junction bases: 13. The CDR3 is made up of 16 amino acids. The germline gives CDR1 SGHVS, CDR2 FNYEAQ. This specimen belongs to a study of CD8 T cells in ankylosing spondylitis. TCRdb fed the 5' RACE reads into MiXCR, producing one record per CDR3 protein. Of tens of thousands of distinct CDR3 sequences listed, approximately 7.4% are singletons. Study findings and constraints: Disease-linked clones bore a CD8+ phenotype, appearing relatively rarely in peripheral blood. The clones that were linked to disease were reported to be significantly enriched in matched synovial fluid samples from ankylosing spondylitis patients.

Sequenced: blood, either unsorted or a sorted T cell fraction (not recorded which). The receptor's source is a female donor with ankylosing spondylitis or in good health (not recorded which). The chain couples TRBV7-6 to TRBJ1-1; 9 positions agree with TRBD1. In nucleotides, the CDR3 is TGTGCCAGCAGCCCTCCAGGCGGACAGGGGATCCCTGAAGCTTTCTTT. Residues: CASSPPGGQGIPEAFF. Full variable domain (rest looked up from reference TRBV7-6 and TRBJ1-1): GAGVSQSPRYKVTKRGQDVALRCDPISGHVSLYWYRQALGQGPEFLTYFNYEAQQDKSGLPNDRFSAERPEGSISTLTIQRTEQRDSAMYRCASSPPGGQGIPEAFFGQGTRLTVV.